These 4 T cell receptor beta chains were all obtained from the same sample, sequenced in a study of lymphopenia after photon versus proton radiotherapy. Data came from immunoSEQ multiplex PCR; TCRdb stores just in-frame clones and leaves some out. The sample holds 50,000 or so clones, under 95% seen once. The sequenced sample was peripheral blood, obtained from a patient treated with photon-based radiotherapy. The receptors shown here come from a woman between 40 and 50 years old with cholangiocarcinoma.

This chain joins TRBV30 and TRBJ1-3; 9 bases align to TRBD1. Losses at the gene ends were 5 bases for V and 3 bases for J; bases not matched to a gene: 5. Germline CDR1 is GTSNPN and CDR2 is SVGIG (reference sequence). This CDR3 is built from 14 residues. In DNA form, the CDR3 reads TGTGCCTGGGAGGACAGGGGTTTTGGAAACACCATATATTTT. It codes for CAWEDRGFGNTIYF. Together with reference TRBV30 and TRBJ1-3, the CDR3 gives the full variable domain: SQTIHQWPATLVQPVGSPLSLECTVEGTSNPNLYWYRQAAGRGLQLLFYSVGIGQISSEVPQNLSASRPQDRQFILSSKKLLLSDSGFYLCAWEDRGFGNTIYFGEGSWLTVV.

J is TRBJ2-3 and V is TRBV10-3; D remains unclear. The ends were cut back, 4 bases at V and 2 bases at J, with 10 bases in the middle. The germline CDR1 and CDR2 sequences are ENHRY and SYGVKD. The CDR3 runs to 14 residues. CDR3 protein: CAISVGSLTDTQYF. The CDR3 nucleotides read TGTGCCATCAGTGTCGGCAGCCTCACAGATACGCAGTATTTT.

The chain has TRBV6-5 and TRBJ1-1; D is uncertain. Deletions cut 5 bases from V and 7 bases from J, with 5 bases between. The CDR3 sequence is 10 residues long. From germline, CDR1 is MNHEY and CDR2 SVGAGI. This chain's CDR3 is CASSGSEAFF. DNA for the CDR3: TGTGCCAGCAGTGGCAGTGAAGCTTTCTTT.

The chain recombines TRBV14 with TRBJ2-5; D gene unclear. V shed 1 base and J shed 5 bases, with 5 bases lying between them. CDR1 and CDR2 from the germline V gene are SGHDN and FVKESK. CDR3 size: 12 residues. CDR3 sequence reads: CASSQVGETQYF. Here the CDR3 DNA reads TGTGCCAGCAGCCAAGTTGGTGAGACCCAGTACTTC.